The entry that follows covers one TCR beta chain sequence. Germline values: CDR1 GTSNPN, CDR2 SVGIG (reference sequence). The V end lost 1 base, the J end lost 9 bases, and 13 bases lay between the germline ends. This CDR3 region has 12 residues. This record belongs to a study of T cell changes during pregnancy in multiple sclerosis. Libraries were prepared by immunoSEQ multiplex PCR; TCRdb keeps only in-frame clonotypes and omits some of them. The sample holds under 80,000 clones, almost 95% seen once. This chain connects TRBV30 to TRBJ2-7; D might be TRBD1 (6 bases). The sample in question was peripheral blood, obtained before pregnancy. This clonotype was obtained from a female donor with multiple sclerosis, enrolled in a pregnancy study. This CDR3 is CAWSGQVGGQYF. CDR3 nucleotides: TGTGCCTGGAGTGGGCAGGTAGGGGGGCAGTACTTC.